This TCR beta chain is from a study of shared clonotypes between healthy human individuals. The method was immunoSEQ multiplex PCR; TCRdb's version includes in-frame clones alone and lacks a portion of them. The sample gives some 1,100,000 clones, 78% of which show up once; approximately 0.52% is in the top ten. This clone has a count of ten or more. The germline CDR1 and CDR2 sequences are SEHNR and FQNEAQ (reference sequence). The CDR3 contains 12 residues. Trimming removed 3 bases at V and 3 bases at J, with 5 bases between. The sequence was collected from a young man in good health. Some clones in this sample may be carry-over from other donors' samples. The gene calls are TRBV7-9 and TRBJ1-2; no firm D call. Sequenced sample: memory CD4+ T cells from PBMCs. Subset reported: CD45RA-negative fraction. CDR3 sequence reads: CASSLDYYGYTF. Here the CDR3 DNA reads TGTGCCAGCAGCTTGGACTACTATGGCTACACCTTC.